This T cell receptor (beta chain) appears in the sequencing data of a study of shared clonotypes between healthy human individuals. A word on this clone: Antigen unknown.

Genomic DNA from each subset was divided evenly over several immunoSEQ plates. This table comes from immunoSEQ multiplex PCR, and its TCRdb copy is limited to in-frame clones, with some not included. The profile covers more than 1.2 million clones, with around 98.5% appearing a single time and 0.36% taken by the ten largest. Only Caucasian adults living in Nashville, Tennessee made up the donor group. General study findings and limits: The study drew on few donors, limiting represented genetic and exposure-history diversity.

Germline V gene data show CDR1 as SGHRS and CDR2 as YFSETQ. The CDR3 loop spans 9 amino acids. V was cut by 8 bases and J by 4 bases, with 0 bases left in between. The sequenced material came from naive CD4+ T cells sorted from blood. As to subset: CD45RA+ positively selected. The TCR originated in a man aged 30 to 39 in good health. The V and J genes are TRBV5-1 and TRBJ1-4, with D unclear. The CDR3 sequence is CASNEKLFF. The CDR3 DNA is TGCGCCAGTAATGAAAAACTGTTTTTT.